The clone carrying this T cell receptor (beta chain) was picked up a small number of times. Documented time point: patch test 3, about 24 weeks after DPC sensitization. Treatment described: therapeutic diphenylcyclopropenone sensitization with weekly scalp DPC. The sample originates from a study of human T cells and chemical hapten exposure. Study-wide background: Donors were sensitized with 2% DPC on the upper inner arm.

TCRdb reanalysed the RACE reads using MiXCR and keeps one entry per CDR3 protein. Of about 190,000 distinct CDR3 sequences in the sample, 24% were seen once. Germline CDR1 reads DFQATT; CDR2 reads SNEGSKA (reference sequence). This CDR3 is built from 14 residues. V was pared by 5 bases and J by 3 bases, with 8 bases of the junction left unmatched. The sequence was obtained from a woman in her thirties or forties with alopecia areata. Some clones in this sample may be carry-over from other donors' samples. Sequenced material: whole blood, taken in connection with sensitization to the hapten diphenylcyclopropenone (DPC). The chain uses TRBV20-1 and TRBJ2-3, with 7 bases that match TRBD1. The CDR3 bases are TGCAGTGCTGTGCGACAGGGAAAGACAGATACGCAGTATTTT. This gives the protein CSAVRQGKTDTQYF.